This entry describes one T cell receptor beta chain. This record comes from a study of T cell changes during pregnancy in multiple sclerosis. Libraries were prepared by immunoSEQ multiplex PCR; TCRdb keeps only in-frame clonotypes and omits some of them. The sample yields roughly 62,000 clones, nearly 90% seen once. V dropped 4 bases and J dropped 3 bases, with 16 bases sitting between them. The CDR3 loop spans 16 amino acids. The V gene's germline CDR1 is SGHAT and CDR2 FQNNGV. The rearrangement links TRBV11-2 to TRBJ1-3, with a possible D match to TRBD1 (5 bases). The starting material was peripheral blood, obtained in the first trimester of pregnancy. This TCR derives from a female donor with multiple sclerosis, enrolled in a pregnancy study. CDR3: CASSSRPLRDGNTIYF. DNA of the CDR3: TGTGCCAGCAGCTCGAGACCACTCAGGGATGGAAACACCATATATTTT.